The sample holds a few counts of the clone carrying this TCR beta chain. V was pared by 6 bases and J by 2 bases, with 11 bases between. CDR3 length: 13 amino acids. Germline CDR1 is MNHEY and CDR2 is SVGAGI. The sample originates from a study of blood T cell repertoires in COVID-19. Across the whole study: Samples of COVID-19 (acute and convalescent) were obtained from the United States, Italy and Spain. PBMCs, B-cell-depleted T cells, or T cells were the source of the cDNA or gDNA that made up the material.

The assay was immunoSEQ multiplex PCR, and TCRdb's table has in-frame clones only and misses some. The sample has about 90,000 clones, 85% seen once. The genes are TRBV6-5 and TRBJ2-7; D not resolved. The sequenced sample consisted of peripheral blood. The source of this sequence is a woman aged 70-85 years with active or convalescent COVID-19. Here the CDR3 DNA reads TGTGCCAGCAGAGACACCATGACCTACGAGCAGTACTTC. As protein: CASRDTMTYEQYF.